This TCR beta chain was documented in a study of regulatory T cells. Primers: 52 TRBV forward and 13 TRBJ reverse. TCRdb's copy holds only in-frame clones and misses some; the assay was immunoSEQ multiplex PCR. The table lists about 35,000 clones, 75% to 90% of them singletons. Study-level findings and limits: Skewed V and J usage and few unique V-J pairs marked patient repertoires, most in Tregs. In CD3G-deficient patients, conventional CD4+ T cells were enriched for hydrophobic CDR3 residues at positions 6 and 7.

Remarks on this clone: Its target is not known.

Sequencing used conventional CD4+ T cells sorted from blood. The source of this sequence is a person aged 18 to 35 with CD3G deficiency.

The CDR3 DNA sequence: TGCGCCAGCAGCCAAGTTAGGTCAGGGGCCCGAATGTATAGCAATCAGCCCCAGCATTTT. This sequence encodes CASSQVRSGARMYSNQPQHF. The chain uses TRBV4-1 and TRBJ1-5; possibly TRBD1 for D (6 bases). Germline CDR1 and CDR2: MGHRA and YSYEKL. CDR3 length: 20 residues. Trimming took 1 base from V and 0 from J, leaving 22 bases between them.